This T cell receptor (beta chain) came from a study of blood T cell repertoires in COVID-19. Across the study: Sites across the United States, Italy and Spain contributed samples from acute and convalescent COVID-19. T cells, B-cell-depleted T cells, or PBMCs supplied cDNA or gDNA.

Trimming shortened V by 0 bases and J by 2 bases, and 6 bases separated the two germline ends. This CDR3 is 15 amino acids long. Germline CDR1 and CDR2: SGHDT and YYEEEE. Original data processing: Researchers report that nucleated cell counts were estimated from reference gene primer amplification. Generated by immunoSEQ multiplex PCR, the TCRdb table keeps only in-frame clones and is missing some. V, J and clone size are those of that table, while D and trimming were read from the DNA. The data contain about 100,000 clones, more than 85% of them singletons. The sample taken for sequencing was peripheral blood. The source of this sequence is a man in his forties or fifties with active COVID-19. The J gene is TRBJ2-6, the V gene TRBV5-6, with D perhaps matching TRBD1 (5 bases). The CDR3 sequence is CASSLEQAGANVLTF. Here the CDR3 DNA reads TGTGCCAGCAGCTTGGAACAGGCTGGGGCCAACGTCCTGACTTTC.